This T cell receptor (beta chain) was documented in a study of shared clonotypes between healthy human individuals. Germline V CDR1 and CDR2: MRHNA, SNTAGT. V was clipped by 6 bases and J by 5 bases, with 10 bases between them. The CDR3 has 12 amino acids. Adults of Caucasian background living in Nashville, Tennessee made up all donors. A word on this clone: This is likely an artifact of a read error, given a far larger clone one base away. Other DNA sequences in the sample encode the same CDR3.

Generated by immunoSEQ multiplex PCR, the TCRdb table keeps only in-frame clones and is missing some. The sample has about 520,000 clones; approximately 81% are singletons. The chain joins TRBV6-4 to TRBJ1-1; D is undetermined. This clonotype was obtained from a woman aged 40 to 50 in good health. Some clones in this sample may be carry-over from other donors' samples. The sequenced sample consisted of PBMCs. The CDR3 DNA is TGTGCCAGCAGGAACCGTGGGACTGAAGCTTTCTTT. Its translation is CASRNRGTEAFF.